This TCR beta chain was sequenced in a study of identical twins. TCRdb ran MiXCR on the 5' RACE reads and lists one entry per CDR3 protein. The data contain more than 250,000 distinct CDR3 sequences, about 8.3% of them singletons. The study's findings and limits: Researchers reported excess low generation probability among twin-shared out-of-frame alpha sequences.

The donor group consisted entirely of healthy Caucasians. The V segment lost 7 bases and the J segment 4 bases; nucleotides outside the gene matches: 5. The CDR3 length is 14 residues. Per the germline V gene, CDR1 is LGHDT and CDR2 is YNNKEL (reference sequence). Ten or more counts support this clonotype. Its specificity is unknown. This sample was also put to use in a study of yellow fever vaccine responses in identical twins.

The gene calls are TRBV3-1 and TRBJ2-2; TRBD1 aligns across 8 bases. Sequenced: memory (CD45RO+) T cells sorted from blood. The sequence came from a woman younger than 30 in good health. Here the CDR3 reads CASTQGASTGELFF. The CDR3 DNA reads as TGTGCCAGCACTCAGGGGGCGAGCACCGGGGAGCTGTTTTTT.